This T cell receptor beta chain was sequenced during a study of OX40 agonist ivuxolimab in advanced cancers. Background on the study: The dose-escalation cohort was just under 85% male, with a mean age of around 54 years, ranging about 23 to 80. Findings of the study overall: On average, a greater number of expanded clones characterised CD8+ T cells relative to CD4+.

Blood draws occurred at baseline, cycle 4 day 1, and cycle 7 day 1. The CDR3 runs 12 residues. Trimming pared 0 bases from V and 10 bases from J, leaving 6 bases between. From germline, CDR1 is LNHNV and CDR2 YYDKDF (reference sequence). A remark on this clone: Antigen specificity is unknown.

The method was immunoSEQ multiplex PCR; TCRdb's version includes in-frame clones alone and lacks a portion of them. The sample holds 55,000 to 70,000 clones, about 86% seen once. Specimen: CD4+ or CD8+ T cells sorted from blood, collected in a trial of the OX40 agonist ivuxolimab. The rearrangement links TRBV15 to TRBJ1-4; no clear D gene. The origin of this receptor is an adult with an advanced solid tumor such as melanoma, head and neck, liver or kidney cancer. CDR3 DNA: TGTGCCACCAGCAGAGATCGAGGAAAACTGTTTTTT. Amino acids: CATSRDRGKLFF.